These 7 T cell receptor beta chains originate from one sample sequenced in a study of blood T cell repertoires in COVID-19. The method was immunoSEQ multiplex PCR; TCRdb's version includes in-frame clones alone and lacks a portion of them. Altogether about 130,000 clones are present, about 80% being singletons, with the ten largest covering 16%. The sample was peripheral blood. The origin of the receptors is a woman aged 45 to 65 with acute or convalescent COVID-19.

The chain links TRBV24-1 to TRBJ2-7, with D maybe TRBD2 (5 bases). Trimming pared 5 bases from V and 4 bases from J, leaving 5 bases between. The CDR3 is made up of 11 amino acids. Looked up from germline, CDR1 is KGHDR and CDR2 is SFDVKD. The CDR3 spells CATSAGYEQYF. CDR3 bases: TGTGCCACCAGTGCGGGATACGAGCAGTACTTC.

The chain has TRBV7-6 and TRBJ1-1; 10 nucleotides line up with TRBD1. Unmatched junction bases numbered 14, after V lost 4 bases and J lost 0 bases. Germline CDR1 is SGHVS and CDR2 is FNYEAQ. This CDR3 region has 19 residues. The CDR3 protein is CASSSLRQGAGRMNTEAFF. The CDR3 DNA is TGTGCCAGCAGCTCACTCCGACAGGGGGCGGGAAGAATGAACACTGAAGCTTTCTTT.

The rearrangement joins TRBV27 to TRBJ2-7; no definite D call. This CDR3 spans 14 amino acids. V dropped 2 bases and J dropped 5 bases, with 13 bases sitting between them. Germline V gives CDR1 MNHEY, CDR2 SMNVEV (reference sequence). CDR3 sequence reads: CASSLNRLDHEQYF. The CDR3 DNA is TGTGCCAGCAGTTTAAATCGCCTAGACCACGAGCAGTACTTC.

This sequence joins TRBV14 and TRBJ2-5; D is uncertain. Germline V gene sequence: CDR1 SGHDN, CDR2 FVKESK. CDR3 size: 13 residues. V lost 2 bases to trimming and J lost 3 bases, with 7 bases between them. Written as DNA, the CDR3 is TGTGCCAGCAGCCAAAACAGAAAAGAGACCCAGTACTTC. Translated: CASSQNRKETQYF.

Here the CDR3 DNA reads TGTGCCACCAGTGTCGCAGGCGGGGGCTACACCTTC. It translates to CATSVAGGGYTF. This chain links TRBV24-1 with TRBJ1-2; no clear D. The V and J ends lost 5 bases and 8 bases respectively, with 11 bases between them. Germline V gene lookup returns CDR1 KGHDR and CDR2 SFDVKD. The CDR3 length is 12 residues.

The chain couples TRBV6-2 or TRBV6-3 to TRBJ2-1; D perhaps matches TRBD2 (5 bases). Germline lookup yields CDR1 MNHEY and CDR2 SVGEGT. The CDR3 is 17 residues long. The germline V and J ends were trimmed by 4 bases and 0 bases, with 16 bases remaining between them. The CDR3 loop is CASSSDRDLSSYNEQFF. The CDR3 DNA sequence: TGTGCCAGCAGTTCCGACCGGGATTTGAGCTCCTACAATGAGCAGTTCTTC.

The rearrangement links TRBV2 to TRBJ1-3; a possible D gene is TRBD1 (6 bases). Germline CDR1 reads SNHLY; CDR2 reads FYNNEI. V lost 6 bases and J 4 bases, leaving 10 bases between the germline ends. The CDR3 runs 13 residues. In DNA, the CDR3 is TGTGCCAGCAGCACCGGACAGGGAAACACCATATATTTT. It translates to CASSTGQGNTIYF.